The 21 T cell receptor beta chains reported below all come from one sample, sequenced in a study of OX40 agonist ivuxolimab in advanced cancers. Sequencing used immunoSEQ multiplex PCR; TCRdb keeps in-frame clones, though not all of them. The profile shows tens of thousands of clones, about 85% of them singletons. The sample here was CD4+ or CD8+ T cells sorted from blood, taken in a trial of the OX40 agonist ivuxolimab. These receptors all stem from an adult with an advanced solid tumor such as melanoma, head and neck, liver or kidney cancer.

V and J are TRBV6-1 and TRBJ2-2; 8 nucleotides line up with TRBD1. The CDR3 loop spans 13 amino acids. The V gene's germline CDR1 is MNHNS and CDR2 SASEGT. The V segment lost 5 bases and the J segment 6 bases; nucleotides outside the gene matches: 2. The CDR3 DNA reads TGTGCCAGCAGTTTGGGACAGGCCGGGGAGCTGTTTTTT. This sequence encodes CASSLGQAGELFF.

The J gene is TRBJ2-7, the V gene TRBV19, with 8 bases identical to TRBD2. This CDR3 comprises 14 residues. V was pared by 4 bases and J by 4 bases, with 6 bases of the junction left unmatched. Germline-derived CDR1 and CDR2 are LNHDA and SQIVND (reference sequence). The CDR3 region has the DNA TGTGCCAGTAGTACGACTAGCGTAACTTACGAGCAGTACTTC. It encodes CASSTTSVTYEQYF.

In nucleotides, the CDR3 is TGTGCCAGCAACAAGGCGGGAGGGCCGGGGGAGACCCAGTACTTC. It specifies CASNKAGGPGETQYF. The chain employs TRBV28 and TRBJ2-5; 9 bases are shared with TRBD2. The length of the CDR3 is 15 residues. The V and J ends lost 7 bases and 5 bases, in that order; junction bases with no gene match: 11. CDR1 and CDR2 (germline): MDHEN, SYDVKM.

This sequence joins TRBV28 and TRBJ1-5; TRBD1 matches at 10 bases. Germline CDR1 reads MDHEN; CDR2 reads SYDVKM. The CDR3 loop spans 16 amino acids. With 0 bases clipped from V and 2 bases from J, the junction kept 1 base outside the gene matches. This CDR3 reads CASSLWGTGGNQPQHF. For the CDR3, the DNA is TGTGCCAGCAGTTTATGGGGGACAGGGGGCAATCAGCCCCAGCATTTT.

CDR3 coding DNA: TGTGCCAGCAGTTTAGGGAGGGGGGGCATTCAGTACTTC. Its translation is CASSLGRGGIQYF. The V and J genes are TRBV28 and TRBJ2-4; D might be TRBD2 (7 bases). The germline V gene has CDR1 MDHEN and CDR2 SYDVKM. The CDR3 consists of 13 residues. Trimming removed 2 bases at V and 9 bases at J, with 11 bases between.

The CDR3 protein is CAISEVLGDYNEQFF. The CDR3 bases are TGTGCCATCAGTGAGGTCCTCGGCGACTACAATGAGCAGTTCTTC. The chain combines TRBV10-3 with TRBJ2-1, with no clear D. V lost 2 bases to trimming and J lost 3 bases, with 11 bases between them. This CDR3 contains 15 residues. Looked up from germline, CDR1 is ENHRY and CDR2 is SYGVKD.

This clone was detected only once. The chain couples TRBV6-6 to TRBJ2-1; possibly TRBD2 for D (5 bases). The CDR3 loop spans 14 amino acids. With 0 bases removed from V and 5 bases from J, the gap between germline ends came to 8 bases. In germline, CDR1 is MNHNY, CDR2 SVGAGI (reference sequence). CDR3 amino acids: CASSYSSGNNEQFF. CDR3 bases: TGTGCCAGCAGTTACTCGAGCGGCAACAATGAGCAGTTCTTC.

This clone was observed once. The chain recombines TRBV7-8 with TRBJ2-5; maybe TRBD2 (6 bases). The V end was cut by 1 base, the J end by 3 bases, with 9 bases between. CDR1 SGHVS and CDR2 FQNEAQ come from the germline V gene. The CDR3 is 14 amino acids. CDR3 bases: TGTGCCAGCAGCTTAGGGGTAGCGGAAGAGACCCAGTACTTC. Its protein is CASSLGVAEETQYF.

This chain joins TRBV10-2 and TRBJ1-3; perhaps TRBD1 as D (6 bases). Per the germline V gene, CDR1 is WSHSY and CDR2 is SAAADI. V was trimmed by 3 bases and J by 2 bases, leaving 14 bases between them. This CDR3 is built from 16 residues. The CDR3 nucleotides are TGCGCCAGCAGTGATCTCCCCGGGACACCTGGAAACACCATATATTTT. It translates to CASSDLPGTPGNTIYF.

J is TRBJ1-2 and V is TRBV28; maybe TRBD1 (6 bases). The CDR3 is 14 residues long. CDR1 is MDHEN, CDR2 SYDVKM, per germline. Deletions cut 3 bases from V and 7 bases from J, with 15 bases between. The CDR3 DNA is TGTGCCAGCAGTTTCCCAGGGGAGGCTAGTGGCTACACCTTC. Its protein is CASSFPGEASGYTF.

With regard to this clone: At one end the junction does not follow the germline gene, possibly because of a read error. The chain recombines TRBV30 with TRBJ2-7; maybe TRBD1 (6 bases). This CDR3 region has 14 residues. Germline values: CDR1 GTSNPN, CDR2 SVGIG (reference sequence). The CDR3 protein is CAWSVPRRLQGSSF. The CDR3 DNA reads as TGTGCCTGGAGTGTACCGCGGCGGTTACAGGGCAGTAGCTTC. Supplemented by reference TRBV30 and TRBJ2-7, the full variable domain reads SQTIHQWPATLVQPVGSPLSLECTVEGTSNPNLYWYRQAAGRGLQLLFYSVGIGQISSEVPQNLSASRPQDRQFILSSKKLLLSDSGFYLCAWSVPRRLQGSSFGPGTRLTVT.

The rearrangement joins TRBV15 to TRBJ2-7, with 12 positions matching TRBD2. Losses at the gene ends were 2 bases for V and 3 bases for J; bases not matched to a gene: 5. This CDR3 has 16 amino acids. CDR1 is LNHNV, CDR2 YYDKDF, per germline (reference sequence). CDR3 bases: TGTGCCACCAGCAGACTAGCGGGAGGGCCCTACTACGAGCAGTACTTC. Translating gives CATSRLAGGPYYEQYF.

This chain joins TRBV6-4 and TRBJ2-6; D assignment may be TRBD1 or TRBD2 (5 bases each). V was pared by 6 bases and J by 0 bases, with 6 bases between. The CDR3 is 14 amino acids. Germline V lookup: CDR1 MRHNA, CDR2 SNTAGT. The CDR3 loop is CASSGTSGANVLTF. The CDR3, as DNA: TGTGCCAGCAGCGGGACCTCTGGGGCCAACGTCCTGACTTTC.

The V and J genes are TRBV5-4 and TRBJ1-4, with a possible D match to TRBD1 (5 bases). The germline V and J ends were trimmed by 2 bases and 7 bases, with 15 bases remaining between them. Germline assignment: CDR1 SGHNT and CDR2 YYREEE (reference sequence). This CDR3 has 15 residues. CDR3 DNA: TGTGCCAGCAGCTTCGAAGGAGGGGAGTTTGAAAAACTGTTTTTT. Its protein product is CASSFEGGEFEKLFF.

The chain has TRBV28 and TRBJ1-5; TRBD1 might be the D (5 bases). There are 14 residues in the CDR3. From germline, CDR1 is MDHEN and CDR2 SYDVKM. The V end was cut by 3 bases, the J end by 6 bases, with 12 bases between. The CDR3 region has the DNA TGTGCCAGCAGTTTGGTCGAAGGGGCTCAGCCCCAGCATTTT. This codes for CASSLVEGAQPQHF. Full variable domain (missing parts from reference TRBV28 and TRBJ1-5): DVKVTQSSRYLVKRTGEKVFLECVQDMDHENMFWYRQDPGLGLRLIYFSYDVKMKEKGDIPEGYSVSREKKERFSLILESASTNQTSMYLCASSLVEGAQPQHFGDGTRLSIL.

This chain connects TRBV11-2 to TRBJ2-5; a possible D gene is TRBD1 (6 bases). CDR1 and CDR2 (germline): SGHAT, FQNNGV. CDR3 size: 13 residues. V dropped 8 bases and J dropped 2 bases, with 12 bases sitting between them. The CDR3 here is CASSQGLQETQYF. The CDR3 coding sequence is TGTGCCAGCTCCCAGGGGCTTCAAGAGACCCAGTACTTC.

This chain connects TRBV29-1 to TRBJ2-1; 9 nucleotides agree with TRBD2. The CDR3 sequence is 13 residues long. V lost 3 bases, J lost 6 bases, and 3 bases stayed unmatched. In germline, CDR1 is SQVTM, CDR2 ANQGSEA. The CDR3 region has the DNA TGCAGCGTTGAGCGGGGGGGAGGCAATGAGCAGTTCTTC. Amino acids: CSVERGGGNEQFF.

The CDR3 DNA sequence: TGTGCCATTGGGACTAGCGGGTACGAGCAGTACTTC. Translated: CAIGTSGYEQYF. V is TRBV6-6 and J is TRBJ2-7, with 12 positions matching TRBD2. CDR3 length: 12 residues. Germline V CDR1 and CDR2: MNHNY, SVGAGI (reference sequence). V lost 10 bases to trimming and J lost 4 bases; unmatched junction nucleotides: 2.

This clone is a singleton in its sample. The rearrangement uses TRBV5-4 and TRBJ2-2; perhaps TRBD2 as D (6 bases). CDR3 size: 14 residues. Trimming shortened V by 7 bases and J by 1 base, and 11 bases separated the two germline ends. Germline V gives CDR1 SGHNT, CDR2 YYREEE (reference sequence). The CDR3 DNA reads TGTGCCAGCGCAGGAGGGCAGAACACCGGGGAGCTGTTTTTT. Amino acids: CASAGGQNTGELFF. Combining the CDR3 with reference TRBV5-4 and TRBJ2-2 gives the whole variable domain ETGVTQSPTHLIKTRGQQVTLRCSSQSGHNTVSWYQQALGQGPQFIFQYYREEENGRGNFPPRFSGLQFPNYSSELNVNALELDDSALYLCASAGGQNTGELFFGEGSRLTVL.

The chain is built from TRBV5-6 and TRBJ2-3, with 13 bases aligning to TRBD2. The CDR3 sequence is 15 residues long. Per the germline V gene, CDR1 is SGHDT and CDR2 is YYEEEE. V trimming: 5 bases; J trimming: 3 bases; junction bases outside the gene matches: 3. The CDR3 bases are TGTGCCAGCAGGAGACTAGCGGGAGGAACAGATACGCAGTATTTT. Its translation is CASRRLAGGTDTQYF. The whole variable domain, remainder taken from reference TRBV5-6 and TRBJ2-3, is DAGVTQSPTHLIKTRGQQVTLRCSPKSGHDTVSWYQQALGQGPQFIFQYYEEEERQRGNFPDRFSGHQFPNYSSELNVNALLLGDSALYLCASRRLAGGTDTQYFGPGTRLTVL.

The rearrangement joins TRBV30 to TRBJ1-3; D not certain. The CDR3 consists of 17 residues. Germline V CDR1 and CDR2: GTSNPN, SVGIG (reference sequence). V was cut by 3 bases and J by 0 bases, with 18 bases left in between. CDR3 loop: CAWSPRSDGYSGNTIYF. The CDR3 DNA is TGTGCCTGGAGCCCTAGGTCGGACGGATACTCTGGAAACACCATATATTTT.